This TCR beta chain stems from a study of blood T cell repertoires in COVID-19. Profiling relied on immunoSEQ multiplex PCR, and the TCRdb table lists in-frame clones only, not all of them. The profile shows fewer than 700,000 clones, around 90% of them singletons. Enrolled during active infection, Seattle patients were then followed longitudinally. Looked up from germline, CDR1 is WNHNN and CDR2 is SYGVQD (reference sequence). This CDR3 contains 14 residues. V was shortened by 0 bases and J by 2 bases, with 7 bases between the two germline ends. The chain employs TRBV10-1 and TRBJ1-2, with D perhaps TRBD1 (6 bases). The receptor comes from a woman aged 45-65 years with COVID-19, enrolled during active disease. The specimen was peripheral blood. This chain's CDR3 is CASSESGTNYGYTF. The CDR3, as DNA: TGCGCCAGCAGTGAGTCGGGGACAAACTATGGCTACACCTTC.